This is a list of T cell receptor beta chains from one sample in a study of blood T cells in healthy people across ages. TCRdb ran MiXCR on the 5' RACE reads and lists one entry per CDR3 protein. This sample has about 1.1 million distinct CDR3 sequences, with more than 30% found just once. Sequenced material: blood. The source of these receptors is a man aged 18 to 30 in good health. Each CDR3 is given with its conserved first and last residue. D genes are given only for firm matches. Clone size is given for some rows only: seen once, a few or many times, or a class if the clone is expanded.

>few|TRBV28|.|TRBJ1-5
TGTGCCAGCAGCCTCGACACTACTAGCAATCAGCCCCAGCATTTT
CASSLDTTSNQPQHF
>.|TRBV11-2|.|TRBJ1-2
TGTGCCAGCAGCCCGCTCCAGGGAAAGCGCGGCTATGGCTACACCTTC
CASSPLQGKRGYGYTF
>.|TRBV12-3/TRBV12-4|.|TRBJ2-3
TGTGCCACCAAACCCGTTAGCACAGATACGCAGTATTTT
CATKPVSTDTQYF
>few|TRBV19|.|TRBJ1-2
TGTGCCAGTAGTTCGGTTGAGGAGGACCTCTATGGCTACACCTTC
CASSSVEEDLYGYTF
>few|TRBV6-5|.|TRBJ2-7
TGTGCCAGCAGTTACTCGAGGGATTCCTACGAGCAGTACTTC
CASSYSRDSYEQYF
>few|TRBV20-1|.|TRBJ2-3
TGCAGTGCTAGTCCCCCTTACGTTTCTAGCACAGATACGCAGTATTTT
CSASPPYVSSTDTQYF
>.|TRBV20-1|.|TRBJ2-3
TGCAGTGCTAGACCCCCGGAGGGTCACACAGATACGCAGTATTTT
CSARPPEGHTDTQYF
>.|TRBV20-1|TRBD1|TRBJ1-5
TGCAGTGCTATCAGGGGGCGAGAAGCAATCATGGCCCAGCATTTT
CSAIRGREAIMAQHF
>few|TRBV9|.|TRBJ1-3
TGTGCCAGCGAGGACGCATTTAGGCCCAACACCATATATTTT
CASEDAFRPNTIYF
>.|TRBV19|.|TRBJ2-2
TGTGCCAGTAGTATTAACAGGGACACCGGGGAGCTGTTTTTT
CASSINRDTGELFF
>.|TRBV7-9|.|TRBJ2-3
TGTGCCAGCAGCTTTGGCGGAAACCCCACAGATACGCAGTATTTT
CASSFGGNPTDTQYF
>.|TRBV7-8|TRBD2|TRBJ2-1
TGTGCCAGCAGCTCCACTAGCGGGGGGATCTACAATGAGCAGTTCTTC
CASSSTSGGIYNEQFF
>few|TRBV3-1|TRBD1|TRBJ2-7
TGTGCCAGCACCTCCATCCGGGACAGACCCTACGAGCAGTACTTC
CASTSIRDRPYEQYF
>.|TRBV7-2|.|TRBJ1-1
TGTGCCAGCAGCTCCGGACAGCTCATGGCCACTGAAGCTTTCTTT
CASSSGQLMATEAFF
>.|TRBV5-1|.|TRBJ2-5
TGCGCCAGCAGCGAAGCAACCGGGGGCCCCCCAGAGACCCAGTACTTC
CASSEATGGPPETQYF
>few|TRBV4-3|.|TRBJ1-2
TGCGCCAGCAGCCTGAACAGGTTAGATGGCTACACCTTC
CASSLNRLDGYTF